Listed below are T cell receptor beta chains from one sample, sequenced in a study of T cell changes during pregnancy in multiple sclerosis. Libraries were prepared by immunoSEQ multiplex PCR; TCRdb keeps only in-frame clonotypes and omits some of them. This sample has about 77,000 clones, with about 89% found just once. The source material was peripheral blood, sampled before pregnancy. These receptors were obtained from a female donor with multiple sclerosis, enrolled in a pregnancy study. The CDR3 runs from the conserved cysteine through the conserved F or W. The order of the fields is J gene, D gene, V gene, CDR3 protein, CDR3 DNA. A D gene is named only where the DNA matches it firmly.

TRBJ1-3	-	TRBV25-1	CASSELAVGNTIYF	TGTGCCAGCAGTGAATTGGCAGTTGGAAACACCATATATTTT
TRBJ2-5	TRBD2	TRBV6-1	CASSFGGGQETQYF	TGTGCCAGCAGTTTCGGGGGGGGACAAGAGACCCAGTACTTC
TRBJ2-7	-	TRBV4-3	CASSQDSGIIYEQYF	TGCGCCAGCAGCCAAGATAGCGGCATCATCTACGAGCAGTACTTC
TRBJ2-5	TRBD2	TRBV7-9	CASSFGTSGGGGSETQYF	TGTGCCAGCAGCTTTGGGACTAGCGGGGGGGGAGGTTCGGAGACCCAGTACTTC
TRBJ2-3	TRBD2	TRBV7-3	CASSSHGGSTDTQYF	TGTGCCAGCAGCTCACACGGGGGGTCCACAGATACGCAGTATTTT
TRBJ1-1	-	TRBV5-4	CASSVGGAMNTEAFF	TGTGCCAGCAGCGTCGGGGGGGCGATGAACACTGAAGCTTTCTTT
TRBJ2-7	-	TRBV5-6	CASSLEDSRSYEQYF	TGTGCCAGCAGCTTGGAAGACAGCCGCTCCTACGAGCAGTACTTC
TRBJ1-1	-	TRBV6-5	CASSQDIMNTEAFF	TGTGCCAGCAGTCAGGACATAATGAACACTGAAGCTTTCTTT
TRBJ1-1	TRBD1	TRBV2	CASSVGQDFIGNTEAFF	TGTGCCAGCAGCGTCGGACAGGACTTTATAGGGAACACTGAAGCTTTCTTT
TRBJ2-1	TRBD2	TRBV10-1	CASGPGRGKLEQFF	TGCGCCAGCGGGCCGGGGCGGGGGAAGCTTGAGCAGTTCTTC